The 2 T cell receptor beta chains presented below share a single source sample, sequenced in a study of spatial heterogeneity in lung cancer. TCRdb reprocessed the 5' RACE reads via MiXCR and lists one record per CDR3 protein. Altogether tens of thousands of distinct CDR3 sequences are present, about 5.8% being singletons, with the ten largest covering around 10%. This sample's time point: sample taken at primary tumor resection. Sequences were derived from PBMCs, sampled at surgery. The source is a male donor with early-stage non-small cell lung cancer.

This clonotype was recorded at least ten times. Because the CDR3's place on the DNA is in doubt, the DNA is left out and the CDR3 is given as listed by TCRdb. V gene TRBV2 combines with J gene TRBJ1-5. Germline CDR1 and CDR2: SNHLY and FYNNEI. The CDR3 has 16 amino acids, counting both end residues. CDR3 region: CASSTSEIDLNQPQHF.

The genes are TRBV7-6 and TRBJ2-3; D might be TRBD2 (6 bases). CDR3 length equals 13 residues. CDR1 and CDR2 (germline): SGHVS, FNYEAQ. V lost 2 bases, J lost 10 bases, and 13 bases lay in between. The CDR3: CASSLPGGTSQYF. Written as DNA, the CDR3 is TGTGCCAGCAGCTTACCGGGCGGGACTTCGCAGTATTTT.